A single sample gave rise to the 20 T cell receptor beta chains below, sequenced in a study of blood T cell repertoires in COVID-19. Assay used: immunoSEQ multiplex PCR; TCRdb lists only in-frame clones, some missing. The table has 150,000 to 170,000 clones, about 85% seen once; the top ten hold 8.3%. Sequencing was carried out using peripheral blood. The receptor set was obtained from an older woman with COVID-19, enrolled during active disease.

This clone was observed a single time. This sequence joins TRBV10-3 and TRBJ1-1, with 8 bases matching TRBD1. Germline-derived CDR1 and CDR2 are ENHRY and SYGVKD. The V gene end was trimmed by 6 bases and the J gene end by 6 bases; junction bases not matched to a gene: 6. The CDR3 is made up of 13 amino acids. The CDR3 DNA reads as TGTGCCATCAGGCTCCAGGGGGCATCTGAAGCTTTCTTT. Protein: CAIRLQGASEAFF.

The rearrangement links TRBV27 to TRBJ2-7; D gene ambiguous. CDR1 is MNHEY, CDR2 SMNVEV, per germline (reference sequence). Trimming pared 2 bases from V and 2 bases from J, leaving 10 bases between. The CDR3 length is 14 residues. This CDR3 reads CASSLMGRAYEQYF. In DNA, the CDR3 is TGTGCCAGCAGTTTAATGGGCAGAGCCTACGAGCAGTACTTC.

The V call is TRBV6-5, the J call TRBJ1-1, with TRBD1 matching 7 bases. With 6 bases clipped from V and 1 base from J, the junction kept 5 bases outside the gene matches. The germline gives CDR1 MNHEY, CDR2 SVGAGI. The CDR3 is 14 residues long. CDR3 nucleotide sequence: TGTGCCAGCAGAGGACAGGCGTCGAACACTGAAGCTTTCTTT. This encodes CASRGQASNTEAFF.

The chain is built from TRBV2 and TRBJ2-1; TRBD2 is a possible D gene (6 bases). The V end was cut by 10 bases, the J end by 9 bases, with 16 bases between. Germline assignment: CDR1 SNHLY and CDR2 FYNNEI. This CDR3 contains 12 residues. The CDR3 DNA reads as TGTGCCAACGGGACTGGGTACGGTGAGCAGTTCTTC. As protein: CANGTGYGEQFF.

This clone has just one count. The gene calls are TRBV19 and TRBJ1-1, with D unclear. The CDR3 has 14 residues. Trimming removed 5 bases at V and 0 bases at J, with 10 bases between. The germline V gene encodes CDR1 LNHDA and CDR2 SQIVND (reference sequence). The CDR3 reads CASSFPGMNTEAFF. The CDR3 nucleotides are TGTGCCAGTAGTTTTCCAGGTATGAACACTGAAGCTTTCTTT.

The rearrangement joins TRBV2 to TRBJ2-7, with TRBD1 as a possible D gene (5 bases). Germline V gene lookup returns CDR1 SNHLY and CDR2 FYNNEI. V lost 8 bases and J lost 0, with 11 bases in between. This CDR3 comprises 13 residues. CDR3 amino acids: CASGQDTSYEQYV. Here the CDR3 DNA reads TGTGCCAGCGGGCAGGACACCTCCTACGAGCAGTACGTC.

The chain joins TRBV5-8 to TRBJ2-2; no firm D call. The germline CDR1 and CDR2 sequences are SGHTS and YDEGEE. Trimming took off 0 bases at V and 0 bases at J, with 6 bases between the two ends. The CDR3 runs 15 residues. CDR3 loop: CASSLVWPNTGELFF. The DNA for the CDR3 is TGTGCCAGCAGCTTGGTTTGGCCGAACACCGGGGAGCTGTTTTTT.

The rearrangement links TRBV28 to TRBJ2-1, with TRBD2 matching over 9 bases. J gave up 5 bases and V 4 bases, and 9 bases lay outside the gene matches. Germline CDR1 and CDR2: MDHEN and SYDVKM. The CDR3 totals 16 residues. As DNA, the CDR3 is TGTGCCAGCAGTTCGATTAGCGGGAGAGGGGACAATGAGCAGTTCTTC. Residues: CASSSISGRGDNEQFF.

This chain uses TRBV7-3 with TRBJ2-5, with TRBD2 identical over 10 bases. Germline CDR1 and CDR2: SGHTA and FQGTGA. This CDR3 has 14 residues. V lost 3 bases and J lost 3; bases outside the gene matches: 1. DNA for the CDR3: TGTGCCAGCAGCTTGGGGACTAGCGAAGAGACCCAGTACTTC. Translation gives CASSLGTSEETQYF.

The rearrangement uses TRBV28 and TRBJ2-2; 10 bases match TRBD2. J gave up 5 bases and V 6 bases, and 3 bases lay outside the gene matches. Germline values: CDR1 MDHEN, CDR2 SYDVKM. This CDR3 region has 14 residues. The CDR3 protein is CASSGLAETGELFF. In DNA form, the CDR3 reads TGTGCCAGCAGCGGACTAGCGGAGACCGGGGAGCTGTTTTTT.

This chain connects TRBV5-1 to TRBJ2-7; TRBD1 might be the D (6 bases). The CDR3 loop spans 14 amino acids. Trimming left V 3 bases short and J 3 bases short, with 13 bases between. Per germline, CDR1 SGHRS and CDR2 YFSETQ. Written as DNA, the CDR3 is TGCGCCAGCAGCTCGAACTTGGACAGCTACGAGCAGTACTTC. As protein: CASSSNLDSYEQYF.

The chain has TRBV7-2 and TRBJ2-2; 9 bases fit TRBD2. The CDR3 is 19 amino acids. Germline loops: CDR1 SGHTA, CDR2 FQGNSA. Trimming removed 5 bases from V and 4 bases from J; junction bases left unmatched: 17. CDR3: CASSKPRKGLAGFTGELFF. The CDR3 DNA reads TGTGCCAGCAGCAAACCAAGAAAAGGGCTAGCGGGGTTCACCGGGGAGCTGTTTTTT.

This sequence joins TRBV7-8 and TRBJ1-2; the D gene is possibly TRBD1 (6 bases). The CDR3 runs 15 residues. Germline V gives CDR1 SGHVS, CDR2 FQNEAQ. The V end was cut by 0 bases, the J end by 4 bases, with 12 bases between. In nucleotides, the CDR3 is TGTGCCAGCAGCTTAGCACGACAGGCCGTCTATGGCTACACCTTC. As protein: CASSLARQAVYGYTF. Drawing the rest from reference TRBV7-8 and TRBJ1-2, the complete variable domain is GAGVSQSPRYKVAKRGQDVALRCDPISGHVSLFWYQQALGQGPEFLTYFQNEAQLDKSGLPSDRFFAERPEGSVSTLKIQRTQQEDSAVYLCASSLARQAVYGYTFGSGTRLTVV.

The genes are TRBV30 and TRBJ1-3; 7 bases fit TRBD1. The CDR3 spans 16 residues. Germline V gene lookup returns CDR1 GTSNPN and CDR2 SVGIG (reference sequence). V lost 8 bases to trimming and J lost 1 base; unmatched junction nucleotides: 14. CDR3 bases: TGTGCCGGTGGAGAACCTGGGACAGTTTCTGGAAACACCATATATTTT. It translates to CAGGEPGTVSGNTIYF.

The count of this clone is one. This chain links TRBV15 with TRBJ2-7, with 12 nucleotides matching TRBD2. Germline V gives CDR1 LNHNV, CDR2 YYDKDF (reference sequence). The junction had 3 bases not matched to a gene; V was cut back by 3 bases and J by 3 bases. The CDR3 sequence is 15 residues long. The CDR3 loop reads CATSSRLAGVYEQYF. The CDR3 region has the DNA TGTGCCACCAGCAGTCGACTAGCGGGGGTCTACGAGCAGTACTTC.

A word on this clone: A junction end diverges from the germline sequence, so it may reflect a read error. The chain is built from TRBV6-1 and TRBJ1-1; weak D call: TRBD1 (6 bases). Germline V gene sequence: CDR1 MNHNS, CDR2 SASEGT. CDR3 size: 14 residues. Written as DNA, the CDR3 is TGTGCCAGCAGCGAAGGCGGGGGGTGGGGGCAAGCTTTCTTT. This codes for CASSEGGGWGQAFF.

CDR3 coding DNA: TGTGCCAGCAGTTACCGTCCCGGGACAGGGTACAGCAATCAGCCCCAGCATTTT. Amino acids: CASSYRPGTGYSNQPQHF. The rearrangement joins TRBV6-2 or TRBV6-3 to TRBJ1-5; 9 bases match TRBD1. This CDR3 spans 18 amino acids. Germline V gene sequence: CDR1 MNHEY, CDR2 SVGEGT. Trimming at V came to 2 bases and at J to 1 base, leaving 9 bases not matched to a gene.

This clone has a handful of counts. Other DNA sequences within the sample encode an identical CDR3. J is TRBJ2-7 and V is TRBV10-3, with 11 positions matching TRBD2. Germline V gene data show CDR1 as ENHRY and CDR2 as SYGVKD. There are 14 residues in the CDR3. Unmatched junction bases numbered 11, after V lost 11 bases and J lost 5 bases. The chain's CDR3 is CASATSGRNHEQYF. CDR3 in DNA: TGTGCCTCCGCCACTAGCGGGAGAAACCACGAGCAGTACTTC.

This clone was seen just once. The CDR3 nucleotides read TGTGCCAGCAGCTCAGGACTGGACACTGAAGCTTTCTTT. Its protein is CASSSGLDTEAFF. The chain combines TRBV7-7 with TRBJ1-1; D is unclear. Trimming stripped 4 bases from V and 3 bases from J, with 9 bases between. Germline V gene lookup returns CDR1 SSHAT and CDR2 FNYEAQ (reference sequence). The CDR3 has 13 amino acids.

V gene TRBV6-5 combines with J gene TRBJ2-1; perhaps TRBD2 as D (6 bases). CDR1 and CDR2 (germline): MNHEY, SVGAGI. V was pared by 8 bases and J by 6 bases, with 11 bases between. CDR3 length: 12 amino acids. The CDR3 spells CASWAEGNEQFF. CDR3 DNA: TGTGCCAGCTGGGCGGAGGGCAATGAGCAGTTCTTC.